Shown below are 22 T cell receptor beta chains from a single sample sequenced in a study of CD8 T cells in ankylosing spondylitis. Study-level findings and limits: It appeared that ankylosing spondylitis blood was characterized by a TCR beta motif of under ten highly homologous variants.

TCRdb used MiXCR to reprocess the 5' RACE reads, holding one entry per CDR3 protein. The sample has 700,000 to 850,000 distinct CDR3 sequences; about 10% are singletons. Their target antigens are unknown. Sequenced input: blood, either unsorted or a sorted T cell fraction (not recorded which). Every receptor here comes from a male donor with ankylosing spondylitis.

The chain employs TRBV3-1 and TRBJ2-7; D is unclear. This CDR3 is built from 14 residues. V lost 5 bases to trimming and J lost 0 bases, with 11 bases between them. CDR1 and CDR2 from the germline V gene are LGHDT and YNNKEL (reference sequence). The chain's CDR3 is CASSIRHDSYEQYF. In DNA, the CDR3 is TGTGCCAGCAGCATCCGACACGACTCCTACGAGCAGTACTTC.

CDR3 residues: CASKGGFNTGELFF. CDR3 coding DNA: TGCGCCAGCAAGGGCGGGTTTAACACCGGGGAGCTGTTTTTT. V is TRBV5-1 and J is TRBJ2-2; D may be TRBD2 (5 bases). Trimming took 6 bases from V and 2 from J, leaving 11 bases between them. The CDR3 loop spans 14 amino acids. Germline assignment: CDR1 SGHRS and CDR2 YFSETQ.

The chain couples TRBV7-2 to TRBJ2-5; 10 bases are a match to TRBD2. Per germline, CDR1 SGHTA and CDR2 FQGNSA. After removal of 3 bases from V and 4 bases from J, the junction contained 5 bases not matched to a gene. CDR3 length: 15 residues. CDR3 amino acids: CASSFQRGGSETQYF. The CDR3 DNA reads TGTGCCAGCAGCTTTCAGCGGGGGGGGTCAGAGACCCAGTACTTC. The whole variable domain, filled in from reference TRBV7-2 and TRBJ2-5, reads GAGVSQSPSNKVTEKGKDVELRCDPISGHTALYWYRQSLGQGLEFLIYFQGNSAPDKSGLPSDRFSAERTGGSVSTLTIQRTQQEDSAVYLCASSFQRGGSETQYFGPGTRLLVL.

The CDR3 loop reads CASSVVYTSGADTQYF. The CDR3 region has the DNA TGTGCCAGCAGCGTAGTTTACACTTCAGGCGCAGATACGCAGTATTTT. V gene TRBV9 combines with J gene TRBJ2-3; D remains ambiguous. This CDR3 comprises 16 residues. The V end lost 0 bases, the J end lost 4 bases, and 15 bases lay between the germline ends. Germline values: CDR1 SGDLS, CDR2 YYNGEE.

The V call is TRBV10-3, the J call TRBJ2-1; 10 nucleotides agree with TRBD1. This CDR3 is 18 amino acids long. J gave up 8 bases and V 4 bases, and 17 bases lay outside the gene matches. Germline values: CDR1 ENHRY, CDR2 SYGVKD. The CDR3 loop reads CAISGERGTGALGDEQFF. The DNA for the CDR3 is TGTGCCATCAGTGGTGAAAGGGGGACAGGGGCGTTGGGGGATGAGCAGTTCTTC.

The chain combines TRBV4-2 with TRBJ2-2, with D perhaps being TRBD1 or TRBD2 (5 bases each). Trimming left V 2 bases short and J 5 bases short, with 12 bases between. Looked up from germline, CDR1 is LGHNA and CDR2 is YNFKEQ. This CDR3 spans 15 amino acids. The CDR3 sequence: CASSQRQWGTGELFF. The CDR3 DNA reads as TGTGCCAGCAGCCAAAGGCAGTGGGGGACCGGGGAGCTGTTTTTT.

This clonotype has more than one count but fewer than ten. This rearrangement joins TRBV10-3 to TRBJ1-2; 8 nucleotides match TRBD1. The germline gives CDR1 ENHRY, CDR2 SYGVKD. Trimming at V came to 5 bases and at J to 2 bases, leaving 7 bases not matched to a gene. CDR3 size: 15 residues. The DNA for the CDR3 is TGTGCCATCAGTCCCCGGGACAGGCTAAACTATGGCTACACCTTC. Residues: CAISPRDRLNYGYTF.

V is TRBV7-2 and J is TRBJ2-5; D may be TRBD2 (6 bases). CDR1 is SGHTA, CDR2 FQGNSA, per germline. The CDR3 length is 14 residues. Trimming pared 6 bases from V and 5 bases from J, leaving 16 bases between. For the CDR3, the DNA is TGTGCCAGCAGTGTTCGATGGCTAGCGGAGACCCAGTACTTC. This translates into CASSVRWLAETQYF. The variable domain in full, completed from reference TRBV7-2 and TRBJ2-5, reads GAGVSQSPSNKVTEKGKDVELRCDPISGHTALYWYRQSLGQGLEFLIYFQGNSAPDKSGLPSDRFSAERTGGSVSTLTIQRTQQEDSAVYLCASSVRWLAETQYFGPGTRLLVL.

This clonotype was recorded at least ten times. This sequence joins TRBV24-1 and TRBJ2-1, with D unresolved. The V end was cut by 3 bases, the J end by 3 bases, with 14 bases between. Germline CDR1 is KGHDR and CDR2 is SFDVKD. The CDR3 is 16 amino acids. The CDR3 DNA is TGTGCCACCAGTGATAGCCGGAACAGAGACTACAATGAGCAGTTCTTC. Its protein is CATSDSRNRDYNEQFF.

This clonotype was observed a few times. The chain employs TRBV19 and TRBJ1-5, with TRBD1 as a possible D gene (6 bases). The CDR3 length is 13 residues. CDR1 LNHDA and CDR2 SQIVND come from the germline V gene (reference sequence). V lost 5 bases to trimming and J lost 5 bases, with 10 bases between them. The CDR3 protein is CASSADSYQPQHF. CDR3 sequence (DNA): TGTGCCAGTAGTGCGGACAGTTATCAGCCCCAGCATTTT.

The rearrangement joins TRBV20-1 to TRBJ2-3; no firm D call. The CDR3 length is 13 residues. The germline CDR1 and CDR2 sequences are DFQATT and SNEGSKA (reference sequence). Deletions cut 5 bases from V and 0 bases from J, with 9 bases between. The CDR3 here is CSAVPLSTDTQYF. The CDR3, as DNA: TGCAGTGCTGTCCCGCTTAGCACAGATACGCAGTATTTT.

This clonotype was seen at least ten times. The gene calls are TRBV20-1 and TRBJ1-1; a possible D gene is TRBD1 (5 bases). Trimming cost V 2 bases and J 4 bases, with 14 bases left between them. The germline CDR1 and CDR2 sequences are DFQATT and SNEGSKA (reference sequence). The CDR3 is 14 amino acids. CDR3 coding DNA: TGCAGTGCTAGAAGACAGACCGGAGGCACTGAAGCTTTCTTT. Translated: CSARRQTGGTEAFF.

V is TRBV20-1 and J is TRBJ1-1; 8 bases line up with TRBD1. Unmatched junction bases numbered 13, after V lost 2 bases and J lost 8 bases. The CDR3 is made up of 15 amino acids. CDR1 DFQATT and CDR2 SNEGSKA come from the germline V gene (reference sequence). As DNA, the CDR3 is TGCAGTGCTAGATCCCGGACAGGGTTTGGGTCAGAAGCTTTCTTT. This codes for CSARSRTGFGSEAFF.

V gene TRBV6-2 or TRBV6-3 combines with J gene TRBJ2-3; 7 positions match TRBD1. This CDR3 contains 20 residues. J gave up 0 bases and V 2 bases, and 17 bases lay outside the gene matches. Germline CDR1 and CDR2: MNHEY and SVGEGT. This CDR3 is CASSYPLTGIGMPSTDTQYF. CDR3 DNA sequence: TGTGCCAGCAGTTACCCGTTGACAGGGATCGGGATGCCTAGCACAGATACGCAGTATTTT.

The chain recombines TRBV27 with TRBJ2-3; D call uncertain. Germline V gene lookup returns CDR1 MNHEY and CDR2 SMNVEV (reference sequence). Trimming cost V 11 bases and J 1 base, with 10 bases left between them. This CDR3 spans 12 amino acids. CDR3: CAFGWGTDTQYF. The CDR3 bases are TGTGCCTTTGGGTGGGGCACAGATACGCAGTATTTT.

The chain couples TRBV5-1 to TRBJ1-1; the D gene is possibly TRBD1 (5 bases). Trimming cost V 7 bases and J 10 bases, with 20 bases left between them. The CDR3 loop spans 13 amino acids. Germline V CDR1 and CDR2: SGHRS, YFSETQ. CDR3 sequence reads: CASLPGPSAGAFF. CDR3 in DNA: TGCGCCAGCTTACCGGGACCTTCAGCCGGAGCTTTCTTT.

The V call is TRBV4-1, the J call TRBJ2-5; 10 positions agree with TRBD2. With 3 bases clipped from V and 7 bases from J, the junction kept 8 bases outside the gene matches. From germline, CDR1 is MGHRA and CDR2 YSYEKL. The CDR3 length is 15 residues. CDR3 nucleotides: TGCGCCAGCAGCCAGGCGGCTAGCGGGAGCGGGACCCAGTACTTC. This translates into CASSQAASGSGTQYF.

This clonotype was seen only a few times. The rearrangement uses TRBV29-1 and TRBJ2-1, with a tentative D call TRBD1 (6 bases). In germline, CDR1 is SQVTM, CDR2 ANQGSEA. V was trimmed by 8 bases and J by 4 bases, leaving 18 bases between them. The CDR3 contains 14 residues. This CDR3 reads CSIKGGQVYNEQFF. In nucleotides, the CDR3 is TGCAGCATAAAAGGGGGACAAGTTTACAATGAGCAGTTCTTC.

This clonotype was detected many times. The gene calls are TRBV29-1 and TRBJ2-7; D ambiguous. The CDR3 has 14 amino acids. Germline CDR1 and CDR2: SQVTM and ANQGSEA. Deletions cut 4 bases from V and 6 bases from J, with 19 bases between. The CDR3 loop is CSVANRLTPSEQYF. The CDR3, as DNA: TGCAGCGTTGCAAACCGTTTAACCCCCTCCGAGCAGTACTTC.

This clonotype occurred a few times. The chain combines TRBV12-3 or TRBV12-4 with TRBJ2-7, with 9 bases lining up with TRBD1. The CDR3 loop spans 15 amino acids. Trimming at V came to 5 bases and at J to 2 bases, leaving 7 bases not matched to a gene. The CDR3 sequence: CASSGQGSNPYEQYF. The CDR3 region has the DNA TGTGCCAGCAGTGGACAGGGGTCGAATCCCTACGAGCAGTACTTC.

This clonotype has more than one count but fewer than ten. V gene TRBV4-3 combines with J gene TRBJ2-1, with TRBD1 as a possible D gene (6 bases). The length of the CDR3 is 15 residues. Trimming removed 5 bases at V and 7 bases at J, with 18 bases between. The germline gives CDR1 LGHNA, CDR2 YSLEER. The CDR3 loop reads CASSTGTRFWNEQFF. The CDR3 nucleotides read TGCGCCAGCAGCACCGGGACAAGGTTTTGGAATGAGCAGTTCTTC.

This clonotype was seen many times. This chain uses TRBV5-1 with TRBJ2-3, with no clear D. V lost 6 bases and J 2 bases, leaving 16 bases between the germline ends. This CDR3 is 15 amino acids long. Germline CDR1 is SGHRS and CDR2 is YFSETQ. CDR3 protein: CASNPGWPATDTQYF. In DNA form, the CDR3 reads TGCGCCAGCAACCCTGGCTGGCCCGCCACAGATACGCAGTATTTT.